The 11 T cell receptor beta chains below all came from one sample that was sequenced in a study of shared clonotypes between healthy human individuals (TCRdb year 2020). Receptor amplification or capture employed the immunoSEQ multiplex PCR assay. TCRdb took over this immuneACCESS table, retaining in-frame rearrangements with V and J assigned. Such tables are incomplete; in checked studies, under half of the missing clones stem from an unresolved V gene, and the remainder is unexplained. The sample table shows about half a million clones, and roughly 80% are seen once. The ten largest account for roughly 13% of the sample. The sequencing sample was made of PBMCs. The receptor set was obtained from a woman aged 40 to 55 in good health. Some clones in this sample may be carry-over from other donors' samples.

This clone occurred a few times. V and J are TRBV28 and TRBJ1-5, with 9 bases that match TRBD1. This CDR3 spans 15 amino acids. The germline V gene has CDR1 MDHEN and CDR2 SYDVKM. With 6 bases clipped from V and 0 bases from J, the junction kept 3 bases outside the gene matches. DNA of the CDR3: TGTGCCAGCAGCGGGGACAGGGCTAGCAATCAGCCCCAGCATTTT. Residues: CASSGDRASNQPQHF.

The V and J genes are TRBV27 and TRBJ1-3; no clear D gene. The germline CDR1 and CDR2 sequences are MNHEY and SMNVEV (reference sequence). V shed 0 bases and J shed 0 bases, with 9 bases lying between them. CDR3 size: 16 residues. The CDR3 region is CASSLSWRNSGNTIYF. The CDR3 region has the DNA TGTGCCAGCAGTTTATCGTGGAGGAACTCTGGAAACACCATATATTTT.

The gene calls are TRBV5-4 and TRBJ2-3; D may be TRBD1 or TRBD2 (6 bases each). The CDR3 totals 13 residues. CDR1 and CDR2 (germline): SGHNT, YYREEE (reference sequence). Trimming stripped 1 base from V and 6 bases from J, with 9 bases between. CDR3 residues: CASSLTGADTQYF. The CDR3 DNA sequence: TGTGCCAGCAGCTTGACGGGGGCGGATACGCAGTATTTT.

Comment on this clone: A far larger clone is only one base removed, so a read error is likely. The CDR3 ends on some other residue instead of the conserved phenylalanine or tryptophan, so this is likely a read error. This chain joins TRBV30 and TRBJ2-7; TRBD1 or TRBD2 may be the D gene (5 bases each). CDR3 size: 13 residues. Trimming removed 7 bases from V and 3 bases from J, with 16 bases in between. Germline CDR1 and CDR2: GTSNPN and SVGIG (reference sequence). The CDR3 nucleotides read TGTGCCTCGCCGGGACCGTCCATCTACGAGCAGTACTCC. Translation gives CASPGPSIYEQYS.

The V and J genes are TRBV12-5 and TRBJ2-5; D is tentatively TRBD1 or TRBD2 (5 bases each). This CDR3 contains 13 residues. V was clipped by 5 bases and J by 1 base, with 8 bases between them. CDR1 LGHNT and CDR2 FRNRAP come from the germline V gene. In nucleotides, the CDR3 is TGTGCTAGTGGTCAGAGGGGCCAAGAGACCCAGTACTTC. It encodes CASGQRGQETQYF.

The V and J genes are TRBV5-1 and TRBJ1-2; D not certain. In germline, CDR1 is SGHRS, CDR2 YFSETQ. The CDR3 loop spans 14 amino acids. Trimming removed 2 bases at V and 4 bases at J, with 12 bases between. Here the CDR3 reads CASSLPQDGYGYTF. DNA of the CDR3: TGCGCCAGCAGCTTACCCCAGGATGGCTATGGCTACACCTTC.

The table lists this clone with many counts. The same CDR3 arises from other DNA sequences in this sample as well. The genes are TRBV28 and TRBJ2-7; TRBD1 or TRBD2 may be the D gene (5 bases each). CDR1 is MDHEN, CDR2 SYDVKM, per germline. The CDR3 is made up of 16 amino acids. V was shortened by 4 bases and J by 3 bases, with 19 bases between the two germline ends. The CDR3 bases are TGTGCCAGCAGTTCGATTGCCCGGGGCCGGGTCTACGAGCAGTACTTC. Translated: CASSSIARGRVYEQYF.

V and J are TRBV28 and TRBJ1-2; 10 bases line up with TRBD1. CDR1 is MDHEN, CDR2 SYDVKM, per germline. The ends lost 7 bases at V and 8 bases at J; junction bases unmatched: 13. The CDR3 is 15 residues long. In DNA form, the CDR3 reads TGTGCCAGCAAAACGGGGGCGGGACAGGGGCTCGGCTACACCTTC. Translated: CASKTGAGQGLGYTF.

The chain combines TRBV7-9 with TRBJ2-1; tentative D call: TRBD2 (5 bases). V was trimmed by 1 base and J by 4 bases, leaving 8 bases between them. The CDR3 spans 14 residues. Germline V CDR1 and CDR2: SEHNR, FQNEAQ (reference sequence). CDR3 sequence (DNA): TGTGCCAGCAGCTTAGAACTAGAATACAATGAGCAGTTCTTC. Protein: CASSLELEYNEQFF.

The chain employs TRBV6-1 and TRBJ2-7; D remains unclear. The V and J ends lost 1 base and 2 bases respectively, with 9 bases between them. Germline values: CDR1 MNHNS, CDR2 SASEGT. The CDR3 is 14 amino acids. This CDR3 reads CASSEGQTAYEQYF. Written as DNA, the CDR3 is TGTGCCAGCAGTGAAGGCCAGACTGCCTACGAGCAGTACTTC.

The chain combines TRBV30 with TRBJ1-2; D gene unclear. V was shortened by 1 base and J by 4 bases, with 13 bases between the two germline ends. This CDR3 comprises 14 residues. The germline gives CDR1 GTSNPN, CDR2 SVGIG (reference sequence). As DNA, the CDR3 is TGTGCCTGGAGTGAATCCCTCTCGAGCTATGGCTACACCTTC. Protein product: CAWSESLSSYGYTF.